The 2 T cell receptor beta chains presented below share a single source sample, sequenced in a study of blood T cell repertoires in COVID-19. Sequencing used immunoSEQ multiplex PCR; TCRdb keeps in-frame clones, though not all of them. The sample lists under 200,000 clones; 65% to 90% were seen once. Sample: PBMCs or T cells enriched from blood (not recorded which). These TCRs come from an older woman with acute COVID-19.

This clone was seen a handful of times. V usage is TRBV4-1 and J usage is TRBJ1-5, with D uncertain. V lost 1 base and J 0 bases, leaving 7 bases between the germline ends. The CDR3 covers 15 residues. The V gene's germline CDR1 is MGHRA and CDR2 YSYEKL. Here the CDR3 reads CASSQGSVSNQPQHF. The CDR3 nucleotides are TGCGCCAGCAGCCAAGGGTCGGTTAGCAATCAGCCCCAGCATTTT.

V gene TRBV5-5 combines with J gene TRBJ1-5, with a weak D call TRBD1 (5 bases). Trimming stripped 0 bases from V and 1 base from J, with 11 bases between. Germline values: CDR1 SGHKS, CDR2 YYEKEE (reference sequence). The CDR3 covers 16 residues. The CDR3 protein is CASSLAGFGSNQPQHF. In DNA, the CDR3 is TGTGCCAGCAGCTTGGCAGGGTTCGGAAGCAATCAGCCCCAGCATTTT.